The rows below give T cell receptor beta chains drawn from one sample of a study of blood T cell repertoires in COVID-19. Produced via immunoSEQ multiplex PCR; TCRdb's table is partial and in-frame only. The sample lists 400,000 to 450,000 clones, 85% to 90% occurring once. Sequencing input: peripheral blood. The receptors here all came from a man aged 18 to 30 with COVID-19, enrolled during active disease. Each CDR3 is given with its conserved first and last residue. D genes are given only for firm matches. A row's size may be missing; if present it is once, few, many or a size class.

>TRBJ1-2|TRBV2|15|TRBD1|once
TGTGCCAGCAGGTACAGACAGGGAATAGGGTATGGCTACACCTTC
CASRYRQGIGYGYTF
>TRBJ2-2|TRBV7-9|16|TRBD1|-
TGTGCCAGCAGCTTGCCGGACAGGGGATTTGGCGGGGAGCTGTTTTTT
CASSLPDRGFGGELFF
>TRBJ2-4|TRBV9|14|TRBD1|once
TGTGCCAGCAGCCCCTGGACAGGGGAAAACATTCAGTACTTC
CASSPWTGENIQYF
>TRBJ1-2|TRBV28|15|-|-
TGTGCCAGCAGCCGGGCGGGGCTCGGACCGTATGGCTACACCTTC
CASSRAGLGPYGYTF
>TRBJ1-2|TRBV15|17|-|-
TGTGCCACCAGCAGAGAAGCGGGGCCGGGAGGGGGCTATGGCTACACCTTC
CATSREAGPGGGYGYTF
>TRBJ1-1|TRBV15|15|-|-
TGTGCCACCAGCAGAGATCTAGAGGAGAACACTGAAGCTTTCTTT
CATSRDLEENTEAFF
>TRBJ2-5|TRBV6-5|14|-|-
TGTGCCAGCAGTTACCCGGGCGGGGAAGAGACCCAGTACTTC
CASSYPGGEETQYF
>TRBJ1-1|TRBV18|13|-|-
TGTGCCAGCTCACCCAGGGGAAACACTGAAGCTTTCTTT
CASSPRGNTEAFF
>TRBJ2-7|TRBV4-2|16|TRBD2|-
TGTGCCAGCAGTACATACGGGACTAGCGGTTCCTACGAGCAGTACTTC
CASSTYGTSGSYEQYF
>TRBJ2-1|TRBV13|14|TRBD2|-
TGTGCCAGCAGCACGACTAGCGGGAGGAATGAGCAGTTCTTC
CASSTTSGRNEQFF
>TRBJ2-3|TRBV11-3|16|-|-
TGTGCCAGCAGCTTAGGAGGCGGGCCCTACACAGATACGCAGTATTTT
CASSLGGGPYTDTQYF
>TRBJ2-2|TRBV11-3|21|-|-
TGTGCCAGCAGCTTAGACCACCGGGACACCCTCTCGTTTACGAACACCGGGGAGCTGTTTTTT
CASSLDHRDTLSFTNTGELFF
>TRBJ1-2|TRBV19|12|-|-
TGTGCCAGTAGAGACCCAGGCTATGGCTACACCTTC
CASRDPGYGYTF
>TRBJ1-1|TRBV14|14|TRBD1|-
TGTGCCAGACGGGGACAGGGGTTAAACACTGAAGCTTTCTTT
CARRGQGLNTEAFF